The next 26 T cell receptor beta chains were all read from a single sample in a study of monozygotic twins with inflammatory bowel disease. TCRdb reprocessed the 5' RACE reads; each CDR3 protein has one entry and no DNA is given. This sample contains approximately 400,000 distinct CDR3 sequences. The sample taken for sequencing was blood. These receptors were taken from a human donor with ulcerative colitis or Crohn's disease, or a healthy co-twin of an affected twin (not recorded which).

This chain joins TRBV5-1 and TRBJ1-1; the TCRdb D gene call, TRBD1, has no DNA to confirm it. CDR1 and CDR2 from the germline V gene are SGHRS and YFSETQ. CDR3 length: 16 residues. CDR3 region: CASSLEGQGRFTEAFF.

The chain combines TRBV10-3 with TRBJ2-1; TCRdb designates TRBD2, a call that cannot be tested without DNA. This CDR3 comprises 17 residues. Germline CDR1 and CDR2: ENHRY and SYGVKD. The CDR3 is CAISESIAGGGYNEQFF.

The V gene is TRBV5-1, the J gene TRBJ2-7; TCRdb reports TRBD1, a call that lacks DNA to check it against. Germline loops: CDR1 SGHRS, CDR2 YFSETQ. CDR3 size: 16 residues. CDR3 region: CASSLAAQGSSYEQYF.

This rearrangement joins TRBV7-2 to TRBJ1-5; checking the TCRdb D call of TRBD1 is not possible without DNA. CDR1 and CDR2 (germline): SGHTA, FQGNSA. The CDR3 is made up of 15 amino acids. CDR3 sequence: CASSLVWGDREPQHF.

The J gene is TRBJ2-2, the V gene TRBV3-1. From germline, CDR1 is LGHDT and CDR2 YNNKEL (reference sequence). CDR3 length: 15 amino acids. The chain's CDR3 is CASSQNPGNTGELFF. Supplemented by reference TRBV3-1 and TRBJ2-2, the full variable domain reads DTAVSQTPKYLVTQMGNDKSIKCEQNLGHDTMYWYKQDSKKFLKIMFSYNNKELIINETVPNRFSPKSPDKAHLNLHINSLELGDSAVYFCASSQNPGNTGELFFGEGSRLTVL.

The CDR3 here is CASSVLQGNSYNEQFF. The chain is built from TRBV5-1 and TRBJ2-1; without DNA, the TCRdb call of TRBD1 cannot be checked. The CDR3 runs to 16 residues. The V gene's germline CDR1 is SGHRS and CDR2 YFSETQ.

The chain couples TRBV30 to TRBJ2-7; TCRdb gives TRBD1 as the D gene, but with no DNA this cannot be confirmed. Germline V gene lookup returns CDR1 GTSNPN and CDR2 SVGIG (reference sequence). CDR3 length equals 14 residues. The CDR3 region is CAWSVLGGRYEQYF. The full variable domain, its missing parts supplied by reference TRBV30 and TRBJ2-7, is SQTIHQWPATLVQPVGSPLSLECTVEGTSNPNLYWYRQAAGRGLQLLFYSVGIGQISSEVPQNLSASRPQDRQFILSSKKLLLSDSGFYLCAWSVLGGRYEQYFGPGTRLTVT.

CDR3 loop: CAIKLAGENTEAFF. V is TRBV10-3 and J is TRBJ1-1. The CDR3 extends over 14 amino acids. Germline assignment: CDR1 ENHRY and CDR2 SYGVKD.

V usage is TRBV4-3 and J usage is TRBJ1-5; TCRdb names TRBD1, which stays unverified in the absence of DNA. The CDR3 is 16 amino acids. Germline loops: CDR1 LGHNA, CDR2 YSLEER. The CDR3 loop reads CASSQDWQGGNQPQHF.

This chain joins TRBV7-9 and TRBJ1-1; TCRdb's D call of TRBD1 is untestable without DNA. Germline V gene sequence: CDR1 SEHNR, CDR2 FQNEAQ (reference sequence). The CDR3 covers 16 residues. The CDR3 spells CASSPMGSRVNTEAFF. Full variable domain (outside the CDR3, taken from reference TRBV7-9 and TRBJ1-1): DTGVSQNPRHKITKRGQNVTFRCDPISEHNRLYWYRQTLGQGPEFLTYFQNEAQLEKSRLLSDRFSAERPKGSFSTLEIQRTEQGDSAMYLCASSPMGSRVNTEAFFGQGTRLTVV.

CDR3 sequence reads: CSARDARGSGNTIYF. This chain connects TRBV20-1 to TRBJ1-3. Germline CDR1 reads DFQATT; CDR2 reads SNEGSKA (reference sequence). The CDR3 totals 15 residues.

The chain employs TRBV5-6 and TRBJ2-6. This CDR3 spans 16 amino acids. Germline CDR1 is SGHDT and CDR2 is YYEEEE. This chain's CDR3 is CASSQLRTSGANVLTF. The full variable domain, in which reference TRBV5-6 and TRBJ2-6 provide the parts outside the CDR3, is DAGVTQSPTHLIKTRGQQVTLRCSPKSGHDTVSWYQQALGQGPQFIFQYYEEEERQRGNFPDRFSGHQFPNYSSELNVNALLLGDSALYLCASSQLRTSGANVLTFGAGSRLTVL.

The rearrangement joins TRBV7-8 to TRBJ2-1. Germline CDR1 and CDR2: SGHVS and FQNEAQ. The CDR3 contains 16 residues. CDR3 loop: CASSLDPALLYNEQFF. The full variable domain, with the rest looked up from reference TRBV7-8 and TRBJ2-1, is GAGVSQSPRYKVAKRGQDVALRCDPISGHVSLFWYQQALGQGPEFLTYFQNEAQLDKSGLPSDRFFAERPEGSVSTLKIQRTQQEDSAVYLCASSLDPALLYNEQFFGPGTRLTVL.

The chain combines TRBV7-2 with TRBJ2-7; TCRdb returns TRBD1, unconfirmable since there is no DNA. Germline CDR1 reads SGHTA; CDR2 reads FQGNSA. The CDR3 runs to 16 residues. The CDR3 here is CASRPMGTEGSYEQYF.

V usage is TRBV6-2 or TRBV6-3 and J usage is TRBJ2-7. CDR1 is MNHEY, CDR2 SVGEGT, per germline. The CDR3 is 14 amino acids. The CDR3 loop reads CASTQAGTTYEQYF.

The rearrangement uses TRBV3-1 and TRBJ1-3; lacking DNA, the TRBD1 call made by TCRdb goes unchecked. The CDR3 sequence is 12 residues long. CDR1 and CDR2 from the germline V gene are LGHDT and YNNKEL (reference sequence). The CDR3 here is CASSPLGNTIYF.

The chain uses TRBV29-1 and TRBJ1-2; TCRdb lists TRBD1, though no DNA is available to test this call. Germline-derived CDR1 and CDR2 are SQVTM and ANQGSEA. The CDR3 is 14 amino acids. This CDR3 reads CSAPEGDGTYGYTF. The full variable domain, with the rest looked up from reference TRBV29-1 and TRBJ1-2, is SAVISQKPSRDICQRGTSLTIQCQVDSQVTMMFWYRQQPGQSLTLIATANQGSEATYESGFVIDKFPISRPNLTFSTLTVSNMSPEDSSIYLCSAPEGDGTYGYTFGSGTRLTVV.

This chain connects TRBV14 to TRBJ2-3; the D call from TCRdb, TRBD1, cannot be confirmed without DNA. The germline CDR1 and CDR2 sequences are SGHDN and FVKESK. The CDR3 loop spans 15 amino acids. CDR3 loop: CASSQVTGITDTQYF.

The rearrangement joins TRBV18 to TRBJ2-5. Germline lookup yields CDR1 KGHSH and CDR2 LQKENI. CDR3 length equals 14 residues. The chain's CDR3 is CASSPPIGMKTQYF.

The V call is TRBV6-1, the J call TRBJ2-7. The V gene's germline CDR1 is MNHNS and CDR2 SASEGT. The CDR3 is 14 amino acids. CDR3: CASSSTISSYEQYF.

This chain joins TRBV30 and TRBJ1-3. Germline CDR1 is GTSNPN and CDR2 is SVGIG (reference sequence). The CDR3 is made up of 11 amino acids. The CDR3 sequence is CASLRGNTIYF.

V and J are TRBV5-1 and TRBJ2-5; TCRdb selects TRBD1, and the lack of DNA leaves this call unchecked. From germline, CDR1 is SGHRS and CDR2 YFSETQ. The CDR3 is 15 residues long. The CDR3 sequence is CASSLDTGSGETQYF.

This sequence joins TRBV9 and TRBJ1-2. From germline, CDR1 is SGDLS and CDR2 YYNGEE. CDR3 length: 14 amino acids. This chain's CDR3 is CASSVLRIADGYTF. Variable domain in full (rest from reference TRBV9 and TRBJ1-2): DSGVTQTPKHLITATGQRVTLRCSPRSGDLSVYWYQQSLDQGLQFLIQYYNGEERAKGNILERFSAQQFPDLHSELNLSSLELGDSALYFCASSVLRIADGYTFGSGTRLTVV.

This chain joins TRBV7-9 and TRBJ2-1. Germline loops: CDR1 SEHNR, CDR2 FQNEAQ (reference sequence). The CDR3 covers 11 residues. The CDR3 loop is CASSFEREQFF.

The chain uses TRBV13 and TRBJ1-3; checking the TCRdb D call of TRBD1 is not possible without DNA. Germline V gene data show CDR1 as PRHDT and CDR2 as FYEKMQ (reference sequence). The CDR3 spans 15 residues. The chain's CDR3 is CASSSQGSSGNTIYF. Full variable domain (rest looked up from reference TRBV13 and TRBJ1-3): AAGVIQSPRHLIKEKRETATLKCYPIPRHDTVYWYQQGPGQDPQFLISFYEKMQSDKGSIPDRFSAQQFSDYHSELNMSSLELGDSALYFCASSSQGSSGNTIYFGEGSWLTVV.

V is TRBV7-2 and J is TRBJ2-5; there is no DNA to check the TCRdb D call of TRBD1. The germline V gene encodes CDR1 SGHTA and CDR2 FQGNSA. The CDR3 contains 16 residues. CDR3 in amino acids: CASSLVSTGVKETQYF.